These 2 T cell receptor beta chains originate from one sample sequenced in a study of blood T cell repertoires in COVID-19. Generated by immunoSEQ multiplex PCR, the TCRdb table keeps only in-frame clones and is missing some. The sample lists about 310,000 clones, roughly 84% occurring once. Sequencing used peripheral blood. These receptors all stem from a man aged 45-60 years with active or convalescent COVID-19.

The rearrangement uses TRBV5-1 and TRBJ1-2; 8 nucleotides agree with TRBD1. The germline gives CDR1 SGHRS, CDR2 YFSETQ. This CDR3 is built from 14 residues. V gave up 0 bases and J gave up 4 bases; unmatched junction bases: 2. CDR3 DNA: TGCGCCAGCAGCTTGGACGGGACAGGCTATGGCTACACCTTC. This codes for CASSLDGTGYGYTF.

V gene TRBV9 combines with J gene TRBJ1-4; TRBD1 matches 8 bases. The CDR3 is made up of 16 amino acids. Germline CDR1 reads SGDLS; CDR2 reads YYNGEE. Trimming cost V 0 bases and J 7 bases; bases outside gene matches: 8. CDR3 sequence: CASSVDLGRGREKLFF. The CDR3 DNA reads as TGTGCCAGCAGCGTAGACCTGGGCAGGGGGCGTGAAAAACTGTTTTTT.